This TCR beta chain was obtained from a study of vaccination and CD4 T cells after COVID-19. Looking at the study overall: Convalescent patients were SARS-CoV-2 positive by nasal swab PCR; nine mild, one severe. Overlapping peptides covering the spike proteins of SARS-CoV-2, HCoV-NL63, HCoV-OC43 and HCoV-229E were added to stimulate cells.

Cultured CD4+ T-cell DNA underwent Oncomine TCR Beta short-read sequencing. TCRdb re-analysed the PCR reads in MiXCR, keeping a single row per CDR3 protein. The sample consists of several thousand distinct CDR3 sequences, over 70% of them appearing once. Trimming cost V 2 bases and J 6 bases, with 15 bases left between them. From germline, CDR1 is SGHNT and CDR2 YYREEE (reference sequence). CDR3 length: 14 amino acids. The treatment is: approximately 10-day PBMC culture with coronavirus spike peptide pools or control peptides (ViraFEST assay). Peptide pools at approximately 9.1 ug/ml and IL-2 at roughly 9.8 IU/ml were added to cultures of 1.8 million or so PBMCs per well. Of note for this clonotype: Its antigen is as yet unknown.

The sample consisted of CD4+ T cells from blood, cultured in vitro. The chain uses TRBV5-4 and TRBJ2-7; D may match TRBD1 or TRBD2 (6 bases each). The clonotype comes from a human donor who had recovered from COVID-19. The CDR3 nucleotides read TGTGCCAGCAGCTTCGGGGGCGGGCTCTCCGAGCAGTACTTC. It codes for CASSFGGGLSEQYF.